The 24 T cell receptor beta chains listed next were all sequenced from one sample in a study of naive and memory T cell subsets. Two oligonucleotides, mixed equimolar, formed the beta constant-region primer covering TRBC1 and TRBC2. MiXCR was run by TCRdb on the UMI-ligation and nested PCR reads, yielding one entry per CDR3 protein. This sample has under 150,000 distinct CDR3 sequences; about 15% occur once, and the top ten carry approximately 0.15%. The sequencing sample was made of naive CD4+ T cells from blood. Receptors were obtained from a human donor in good health.

The chain joins TRBV3-1 to TRBJ2-7; D is tentatively TRBD1 or TRBD2 (6 bases each). This CDR3 comprises 14 residues. Germline CDR1 is LGHDT and CDR2 is YNNKEL (reference sequence). Trimming took off 4 bases at V and 6 bases at J, with 16 bases between the two ends. The CDR3 sequence: CASSPGTSGAEQYF. CDR3 DNA sequence: TGTGCCAGCAGCCCCGGGACTTCAGGGGCCGAGCAGTACTTC.

This clonotype was counted between two and nine times. J is TRBJ2-7 and V is TRBV5-4; D is unclear. The CDR3 runs 15 residues. CDR1 and CDR2 (germline): SGHNT, YYREEE (reference sequence). Between the trimmed V and J ends, which lost 1 base and 0 bases, there was a span of 11 bases. The CDR3 spells CASSLIGGSSYEQYF. CDR3 sequence (DNA): TGTGCCAGCAGCTTGATTGGCGGTAGCTCCTACGAGCAGTACTTC.

The chain carries TRBV7-8 and TRBJ1-5; D is perhaps TRBD1 (5 bases). This CDR3 contains 15 residues. CDR1 is SGHVS, CDR2 FQNEAQ, per germline. V was shortened by 2 bases and J by 0 bases, with 8 bases between the two germline ends. Written as DNA, the CDR3 is TGTGCCAGCAGCTTATATCAGGGTAGCAATCAGCCCCAGCATTTT. Its protein product is CASSLYQGSNQPQHF.

The gene calls are TRBV7-2 and TRBJ2-4; D may be TRBD1 (5 bases). The germline gives CDR1 SGHTA, CDR2 FQGNSA. The V end lost 5 bases, the J end lost 0 bases, and 14 bases lay between the germline ends. The CDR3 has 16 residues. CDR3 sequence reads: CASSQDGARAKNIQYF. For the CDR3, the DNA is TGTGCCAGCAGCCAAGATGGGGCACGAGCCAAAAACATTCAGTACTTC.

The CDR3 loop reads CASSAGLAGLPGSYNEQFF. The CDR3, as DNA: TGTGCCAGCAGCGCGGGACTAGCGGGACTACCGGGGTCCTACAATGAGCAGTTCTTC. The J gene is TRBJ2-1, the V gene TRBV5-4; TRBD2 agrees at 13 bases. The trim removed 4 bases at V and 1 base at J, leaving 11 bases unmatched. Germline assignment: CDR1 SGHNT and CDR2 YYREEE (reference sequence). The CDR3 is 19 amino acids.

Ten or more counts support this clonotype. The genes are TRBV10-3 and TRBJ2-7, with D possibly TRBD2 on 5 matching bases. V was shortened by 6 bases and J by 5 bases, with 20 bases between the two germline ends. The CDR3 has 15 residues. Germline V gene sequence: CDR1 ENHRY, CDR2 SYGVKD. The chain's CDR3 is CAISGRAADGDEQYF. The CDR3, as DNA: TGTGCCATCAGCGGACGAGCAGCGGATGGCGACGAGCAGTACTTC.

This clonotype was observed many times. The chain recombines TRBV20-1 with TRBJ2-7; a weak D match, TRBD2 (5 bases). V was pared by 0 bases and J by 3 bases, with 12 bases between. CDR3 length: 14 amino acids. Germline lookup yields CDR1 DFQATT and CDR2 SNEGSKA (reference sequence). This CDR3 is CSAREPTGFYEQYF. The CDR3 DNA sequence: TGCAGTGCTAGAGAACCCACGGGGTTCTACGAGCAGTACTTC.

This clonotype was seen a handful of times. V and J are TRBV4-3 and TRBJ1-6; no clear D gene. V lost 0 bases and J lost 9, with 15 bases in between. Germline V gives CDR1 LGHNA, CDR2 YSLEER. The CDR3 length is 16 residues. The CDR3 region is CASSQDWEFPTSPLHF. CDR3 sequence (DNA): TGCGCCAGCAGCCAAGACTGGGAATTCCCTACTTCACCCCTCCACTTT.

This clonotype turned up a few times. V usage is TRBV12-3 or TRBV12-4 and J usage is TRBJ1-3; D may be TRBD1 (5 bases). V lost 8 bases and J 0 bases, leaving 17 bases between the germline ends. The CDR3 length is 16 residues. CDR3 DNA sequence: TGTGCCAGCGCCCAAGGGGTTGCCAACTCTGGAAACACCATATATTTT. It encodes CASAQGVANSGNTIYF.

This clonotype occurred a few times. The chain joins TRBV9 to TRBJ2-3; D is unresolved. With 3 bases removed from V and 5 bases from J, the gap between germline ends came to 13 bases. The CDR3 loop spans 14 amino acids. Looked up from germline, CDR1 is SGDLS and CDR2 is YYNGEE. CDR3 DNA: TGTGCCAGCAGCGCCGATGGGCCGGGAGATACGCAGTATTTT. Translating gives CASSADGPGDTQYF.

The sample holds a few counts of this clonotype. The J gene is TRBJ1-2, the V gene TRBV29-1; 9 bases are shared with TRBD1. Per germline, CDR1 SQVTM and CDR2 ANQGSEA. J gave up 4 bases and V 4 bases, and 4 bases lay outside the gene matches. This CDR3 contains 13 residues. Here the CDR3 reads CSVGRQGVYGYTF. The CDR3 region has the DNA TGCAGCGTTGGGAGACAGGGGGTCTATGGCTACACCTTC.

There are a few counts of this clonotype. V gene TRBV3-1 combines with J gene TRBJ2-3; D is possibly TRBD2 (5 bases). This CDR3 is built from 19 residues. Trimming cost V 3 bases and J 2 bases, with 24 bases left between them. CDR1 and CDR2 (germline): LGHDT, YNNKEL (reference sequence). CDR3 nucleotides: TGTGCCAGCAGCCATCGGGATCGAAGCGTGCCAATTACCACAGATACGCAGTATTTT. Protein product: CASSHRDRSVPITTDTQYF.

The rearrangement joins TRBV21-1 to TRBJ2-2; the table gives TRBD1 as D, unverified against the DNA. TRBV21-1 is tagged as a pseudogene. The CDR3 extends over 18 amino acids. In DNA, the CDR3 is TGTGCCAGCAGCAAAGAGGTCCCCCCCGGGAGAGGGTCCGGGGAGCTGTTTTTT. It encodes CASSKEVPPGRGSGELFF.

The V gene is TRBV5-1, the J gene TRBJ2-3, with D perhaps matching TRBD1 (6 bases). Germline V gene data show CDR1 as SGHRS and CDR2 as YFSETQ. There are 15 residues in the CDR3. With 0 bases removed from V and 5 bases from J, the gap between germline ends came to 13 bases. CDR3 sequence (DNA): TGCGCCAGCAGCTTGGCAACAGGGTGGCAAGATACGCAGTATTTT. Amino acids: CASSLATGWQDTQYF.

This clonotype was counted between two and nine times. The chain carries TRBV6-5 and TRBJ2-1; the D gene is possibly TRBD2 (6 bases). The germline gives CDR1 MNHEY, CDR2 SVGAGI. This CDR3 spans 14 amino acids. V was pared by 5 bases and J by 8 bases, with 16 bases between. The CDR3 loop is CASSRGAPGDEQFF. CDR3 in DNA: TGTGCCAGCAGTCGCGGGGCTCCGGGCGATGAGCAGTTCTTC.

This clonotype was detected a few times. The rearrangement links TRBV20-1 to TRBJ2-7, with D tentatively TRBD2 (6 bases). This CDR3 spans 11 amino acids. Trimming took 7 bases from V and 1 from J, leaving 8 bases between them. Germline V gene sequence: CDR1 DFQATT, CDR2 SNEGSKA (reference sequence). The DNA for the CDR3 is TGCAGTGGAGGGACTTCCTACGAGCAGTACTTC. Protein product: CSGGTSYEQYF.

This clonotype was counted between two and nine times. The chain combines TRBV6-5 with TRBJ1-1, with a weak D call TRBD1 (5 bases). V was shortened by 5 bases and J by 3 bases, with 7 bases between the two germline ends. Germline CDR1 and CDR2: MNHEY and SVGAGI. This CDR3 contains 12 residues. The DNA of the CDR3 is TGTGCCAGCAGTAGGGGCCACACTGAAGCTTTCTTT. Amino acid sequence: CASSRGHTEAFF.

This clonotype was detected many times. This sequence joins TRBV6-6 and TRBJ2-3, with TRBD2 matching over 8 bases. This CDR3 region has 14 residues. J lost 6 bases, V lost 5 bases, and 7 bases had no gene match. Germline values: CDR1 MNHNY, CDR2 SVGAGI (reference sequence). CDR3 sequence (DNA): TGTGCCAGCAGTCGGACTAGCACGAGCGATACGCAGTATTTT. Encoded protein: CASSRTSTSDTQYF.

The table lists this clonotype with a few counts. This rearrangement joins TRBV11-2 to TRBJ2-1; D is unresolved. Germline V gene lookup returns CDR1 SGHAT and CDR2 FQNNGV. This CDR3 has 14 amino acids. Between the trimmed V and J ends, which lost 1 base and 5 bases, there was a span of 9 bases. The CDR3, as DNA: TGTGCCAGCAGCTTAGGGGCGTCCAACAATGAGCAGTTCTTC. This gives the protein CASSLGASNNEQFF.

This clonotype came up a few times. The chain joins TRBV29-1 to TRBJ1-2, with TRBD1 matching over 12 bases. Trimming took 7 bases from V and 2 from J; bases not matched to a gene: 8. Per the germline V gene, CDR1 is SQVTM and CDR2 is ANQGSEA. The CDR3 runs 15 residues. The CDR3 protein is CSADGTGGTNYGYTF. DNA for the CDR3: TGCAGCGCTGACGGGACAGGGGGCACAAACTATGGCTACACCTTC.

This clonotype was seen a handful of times. The chain joins TRBV19 to TRBJ2-2; 14 nucleotides agree with TRBD2. Germline CDR1 reads LNHDA; CDR2 reads SQIVND (reference sequence). This CDR3 is 18 amino acids long. Trimming cost V 5 bases and J 2 bases; bases outside gene matches: 7. In DNA form, the CDR3 reads TGTGCCAGTAGTTCTAGCGGGACTAGCGGGAGAAACACCGGGGAGCTGTTTTTT. It codes for CASSSSGTSGRNTGELFF. Looking up the rest from reference TRBV19 and TRBJ2-2 gives the full variable domain: DGGITQSPKYLFRKEGQNVTLSCEQNLNHDAMYWYRQDPGQGLRLIYYSQIVNDFQKGDIAEGYSVSREKKESFPLTVTSAQKNPTAFYLCASSSSGTSGRNTGELFFGEGSRLTVL.

The chain employs TRBV4-1 and TRBJ1-4, with TRBD1 identical over 7 bases. The CDR3 consists of 16 residues. V lost 4 bases, J lost 10 bases, and 15 bases stayed unmatched. Germline CDR1 reads MGHRA; CDR2 reads YSYEKL. CDR3 amino acids: CASSPSNRQGLGKLFF. The CDR3 nucleotides are TGCGCCAGCAGCCCCTCCAACCGACAGGGATTGGGAAAACTGTTTTTT.

The chain has TRBV18 and TRBJ1-4; 7 bases agree with TRBD1. Germline CDR1 reads KGHSH; CDR2 reads LQKENI. The CDR3 totals 14 residues. J lost 3 bases, V lost 3 bases, and 1 base had no gene match. For the CDR3, the DNA is TGTGCCAGCTCACCCGGGACAGCTAATGAAAAACTGTTTTTT. Encoded protein: CASSPGTANEKLFF.

This clonotype was counted many times. The V gene is TRBV14, the J gene TRBJ1-1; D may be TRBD1 (5 bases). CDR1 is SGHDN and CDR2 is FVKESK in the germline V gene. V lost 2 bases, J lost 3 bases, and 10 bases lay in between. This CDR3 has 14 amino acids. The CDR3 region has the DNA TGTGCCAGCAGCCAACTGGCGGGGGACACTGAAGCTTTCTTT. It yields the protein CASSQLAGDTEAFF.